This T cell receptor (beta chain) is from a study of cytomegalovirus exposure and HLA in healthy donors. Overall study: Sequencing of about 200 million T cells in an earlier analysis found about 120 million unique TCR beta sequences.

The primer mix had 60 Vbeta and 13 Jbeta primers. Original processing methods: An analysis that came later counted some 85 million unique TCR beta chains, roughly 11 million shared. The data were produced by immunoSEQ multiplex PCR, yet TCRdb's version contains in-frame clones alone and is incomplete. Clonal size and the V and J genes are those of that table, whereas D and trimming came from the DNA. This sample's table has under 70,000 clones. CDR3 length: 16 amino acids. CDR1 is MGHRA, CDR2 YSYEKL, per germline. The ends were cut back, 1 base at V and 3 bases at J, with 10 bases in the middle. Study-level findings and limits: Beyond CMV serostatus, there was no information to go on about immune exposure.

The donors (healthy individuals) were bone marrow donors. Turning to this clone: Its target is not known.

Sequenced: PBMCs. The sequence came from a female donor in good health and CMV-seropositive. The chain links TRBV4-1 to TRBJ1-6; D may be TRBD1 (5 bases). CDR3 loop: CASSQATQGYNSPLHF. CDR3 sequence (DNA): TGCGCCAGCAGCCAAGCGACCCAGGGCTATAATTCACCCCTCCACTTT.